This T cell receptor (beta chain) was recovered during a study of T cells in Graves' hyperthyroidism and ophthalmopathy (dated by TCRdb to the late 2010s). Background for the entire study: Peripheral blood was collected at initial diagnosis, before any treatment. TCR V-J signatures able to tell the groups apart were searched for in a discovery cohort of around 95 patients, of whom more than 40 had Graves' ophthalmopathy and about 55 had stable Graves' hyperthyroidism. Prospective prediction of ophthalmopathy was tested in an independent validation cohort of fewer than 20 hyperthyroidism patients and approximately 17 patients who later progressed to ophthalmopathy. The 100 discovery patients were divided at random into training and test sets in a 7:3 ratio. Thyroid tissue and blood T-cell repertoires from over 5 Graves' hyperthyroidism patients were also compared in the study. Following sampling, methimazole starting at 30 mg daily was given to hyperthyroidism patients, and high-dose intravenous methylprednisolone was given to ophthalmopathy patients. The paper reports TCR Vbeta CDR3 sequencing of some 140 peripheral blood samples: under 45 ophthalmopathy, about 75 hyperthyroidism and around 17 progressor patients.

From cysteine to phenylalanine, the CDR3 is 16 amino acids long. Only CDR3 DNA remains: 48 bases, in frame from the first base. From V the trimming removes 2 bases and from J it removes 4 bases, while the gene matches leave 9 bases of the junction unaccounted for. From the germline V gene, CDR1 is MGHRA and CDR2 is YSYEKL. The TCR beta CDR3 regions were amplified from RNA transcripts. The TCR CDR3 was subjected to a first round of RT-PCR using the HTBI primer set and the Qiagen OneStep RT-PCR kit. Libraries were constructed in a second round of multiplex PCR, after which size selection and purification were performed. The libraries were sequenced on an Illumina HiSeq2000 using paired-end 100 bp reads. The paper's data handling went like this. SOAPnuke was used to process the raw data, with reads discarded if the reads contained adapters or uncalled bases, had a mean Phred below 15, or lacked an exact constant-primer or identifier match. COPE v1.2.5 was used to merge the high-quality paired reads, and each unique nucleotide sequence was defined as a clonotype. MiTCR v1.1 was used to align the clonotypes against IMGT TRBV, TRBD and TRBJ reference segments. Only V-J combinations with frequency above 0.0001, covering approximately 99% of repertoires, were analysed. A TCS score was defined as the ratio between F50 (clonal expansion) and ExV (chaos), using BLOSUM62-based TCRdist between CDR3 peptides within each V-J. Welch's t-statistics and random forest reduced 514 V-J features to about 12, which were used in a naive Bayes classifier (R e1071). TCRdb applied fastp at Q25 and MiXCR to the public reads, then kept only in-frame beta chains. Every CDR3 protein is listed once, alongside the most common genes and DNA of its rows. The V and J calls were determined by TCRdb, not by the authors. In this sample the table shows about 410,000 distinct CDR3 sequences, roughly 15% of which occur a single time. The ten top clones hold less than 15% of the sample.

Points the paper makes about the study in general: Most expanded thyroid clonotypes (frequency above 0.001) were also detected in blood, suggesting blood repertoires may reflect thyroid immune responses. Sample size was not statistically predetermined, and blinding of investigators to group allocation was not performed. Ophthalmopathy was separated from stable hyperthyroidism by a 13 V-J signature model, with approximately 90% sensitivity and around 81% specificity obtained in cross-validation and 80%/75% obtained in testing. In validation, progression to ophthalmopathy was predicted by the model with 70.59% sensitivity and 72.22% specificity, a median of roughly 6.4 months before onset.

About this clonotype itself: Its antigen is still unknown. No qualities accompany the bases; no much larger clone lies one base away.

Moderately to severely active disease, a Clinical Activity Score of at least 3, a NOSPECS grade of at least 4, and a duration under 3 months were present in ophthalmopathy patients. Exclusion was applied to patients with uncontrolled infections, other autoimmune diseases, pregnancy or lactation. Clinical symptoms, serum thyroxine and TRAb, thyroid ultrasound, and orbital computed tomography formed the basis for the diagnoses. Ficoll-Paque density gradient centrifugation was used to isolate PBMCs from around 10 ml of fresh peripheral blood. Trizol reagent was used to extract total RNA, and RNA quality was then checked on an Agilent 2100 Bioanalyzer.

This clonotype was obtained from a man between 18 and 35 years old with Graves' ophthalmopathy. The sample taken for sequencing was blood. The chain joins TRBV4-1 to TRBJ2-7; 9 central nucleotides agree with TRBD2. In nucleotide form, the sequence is TGCGCCAGCAGCCAAATAGCGGGAGCCCCCGGGTACGAGCAGTACTTC. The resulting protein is CASSQIAGAPGYEQYF.